The 9 T cell receptor beta chains listed next were all sequenced from one sample in a study of blood T cell repertoires in COVID-19. Measured with immunoSEQ multiplex PCR; TCRdb has only the in-frame clones, and not every one. Here the sample spans over 200,000 clones, approximately 86% being singletons. The source material was peripheral blood. These receptors came from a woman in her 30s who had recovered from COVID-19.

V and J are TRBV24-1 and TRBJ2-3, with no clear D. This CDR3 comprises 14 residues. V shed 6 bases and J shed 8 bases, with 17 bases lying between them. Germline V gene data show CDR1 as KGHDR and CDR2 as SFDVKD. CDR3: CATSSGGTVGTQYF. The CDR3 nucleotides are TGTGCCACCAGTTCCGGTGGCACAGTAGGTACGCAGTATTTT.

V usage is TRBV10-2 and J usage is TRBJ1-1; 7 nucleotides align to TRBD1. V shed 10 bases, J shed 1 base, and the junction held 9 bases outside the gene matches. Germline V gene data show CDR1 as WSHSY and CDR2 as SAAADI. The CDR3 sequence is 14 residues long. CDR3 in DNA: TGCGCCACCTCAGGGGGAAGTGAGAACACTGAAGCTTTCTTT. Protein sequence: CATSGGSENTEAFF.

V is TRBV19 and J is TRBJ1-1; D not certain. CDR1 and CDR2 from the germline V gene are LNHDA and SQIVND (reference sequence). V was shortened by 3 bases and J by 8 bases, with 10 bases between the two germline ends. The CDR3 covers 12 residues. The CDR3 spells CASSIPPTEAFF. CDR3 DNA sequence: TGTGCCAGTAGTATCCCGCCGACAGAAGCTTTCTTT.

This clone was seen a single time. The chain recombines TRBV6-1 with TRBJ2-7; TRBD2 matches 12 bases. With 3 bases clipped from V and 8 bases from J, the junction kept 8 bases outside the gene matches. The length of the CDR3 is 15 residues. The germline gives CDR1 MNHNS, CDR2 SASEGT. The CDR3: CASSDRLAGALQQYF. The CDR3 DNA follows: TGTGCCAGCAGTGATAGACTAGCGGGGGCCCTACAGCAGTACTTC.

This clone turned up a few times. The chain joins TRBV13 to TRBJ2-6; D uncertain. CDR1 PRHDT and CDR2 FYEKMQ come from the germline V gene (reference sequence). This CDR3 is built from 15 residues. V shed 5 bases and J shed 0 bases, with 8 bases lying between them. CDR3 protein: CASSPRHSGANVLTF. CDR3 sequence (DNA): TGTGCCAGCAGCCCAAGACACTCTGGGGCCAACGTCCTGACTTTC.

The CDR3 here is CASRPSSTGVNTEAFF. CDR3 sequence (DNA): TGTGCCAGTAGGCCCTCTTCAACAGGGGTGAACACTGAAGCTTTCTTT. The chain carries TRBV19 and TRBJ1-1, with 7 bases aligning to TRBD1. This CDR3 contains 16 residues. The junction had 10 bases not matched to a gene; V was cut back by 6 bases and J by 0 bases. The germline gives CDR1 LNHDA, CDR2 SQIVND (reference sequence).

The CDR3 bases are TGCGCCAGCAGCACCCCACAGGGGACAGGAAACACCATATATTTT. As protein: CASSTPQGTGNTIYF. The chain employs TRBV4-1 and TRBJ1-3; 7 bases match TRBD1. This CDR3 region has 15 residues. The germline CDR1 and CDR2 sequences are MGHRA and YSYEKL. V lost 5 bases, J lost 4 bases, and 8 bases stayed unmatched.

The rearrangement links TRBV5-4 to TRBJ2-6; 9 bases line up with TRBD1. J lost 0 bases, V lost 7 bases, and 5 bases had no gene match. CDR3 length: 16 amino acids. The germline V gene has CDR1 SGHNT and CDR2 YYREEE (reference sequence). The CDR3 loop is CASGTGPSSGANVLTF. CDR3 bases: TGTGCCAGCGGGACAGGGCCCAGCTCTGGGGCCAACGTCCTGACTTTC.

As regards this clone: The germline gene is not matched at one end of the junction; a read error may be the cause. V and J are TRBV3-1 (or the pseudogene TRBV3-2) and TRBJ2-5; 8 nucleotides agree with TRBD2. Germline CDR1 LGHDT, CDR2 YNNKEL (reference sequence). The CDR3 is 14 residues long. The CDR3 nucleotides read TGTGCCAGCACCCAACGAGCGGGGGTTGGGACCCAGTACTTC. Protein: CASTQRAGVGTQYF.